Each of the 14 T cell receptor beta chains below was sequenced from the same sample in a study of blood T cell repertoires in COVID-19 (dated by TCRdb to 2018 to 2021). Libraries were prepared through the immunoSEQ multiplex PCR assay. Sourced from immuneACCESS, this table was stored by TCRdb with only in-frame sequences that have V and J called. A share of the clones is absent; for the studies checked, an unresolved V gene accounts for under half, and the remainder has no known explanation. The sample profile shows about 440,000 clones; 70% to 90% of them were found once. The ten top clones hold approximately 12% of the sample. The sample consisted of peripheral blood. The receptors here all came from a woman between 45 and 65 years old with COVID-19, enrolled during active disease.

V is TRBV2 and J is TRBJ2-7, with 9 bases lining up with TRBD1. J gave up 5 bases and V 7 bases, and 3 bases lay outside the gene matches. The germline CDR1 and CDR2 sequences are SNHLY and FYNNEI. CDR3 length: 12 amino acids. CDR3 residues: CASNRGQNEQYF. CDR3 sequence (DNA): TGTGCCAGCAACAGGGGGCAGAACGAGCAGTACTTC.

The sample holds a few counts of this clone. The V gene is TRBV10-3, the J gene TRBJ1-2; D remains unclear. From germline, CDR1 is ENHRY and CDR2 SYGVKD. CDR3 size: 12 residues. Trimming stripped 6 bases from V and 4 bases from J, with 9 bases between. CDR3 bases: TGTGCCATCAGGAGGGAAAGCTATGGCTACACCTTC. This encodes CAIRRESYGYTF.

This chain joins TRBV14 and TRBJ2-4; perhaps TRBD1 as D (6 bases). V gave up 4 bases and J gave up 8 bases, with 15 bases separating them. The CDR3 totals 14 residues. CDR1 and CDR2 (germline): SGHDN, FVKESK. The CDR3 sequence is CASSLDIRGDIQYF. The CDR3 nucleotides are TGTGCCAGCAGCCTCGACATCAGGGGAGACATTCAGTACTTC.

V usage is TRBV7-8 and J usage is TRBJ1-4; D gene ambiguous. Trimming took 5 bases from V and 2 from J, leaving 9 bases between them. This CDR3 is built from 14 residues. Per germline, CDR1 SGHVS and CDR2 FQNEAQ. The CDR3 nucleotides read TGTGCCAGCAGCCCCTTGGGCACTAATGAAAAACTGTTTTTT. As protein: CASSPLGTNEKLFF.

The count of this clone is one. The chain uses TRBV3-1 (or the pseudogene TRBV3-2) and TRBJ2-7, with a weak D call TRBD1 (6 bases). The germline V gene has CDR1 LGHDT and CDR2 YNNKEL (reference sequence). V lost 1 base to trimming and J lost 0 bases, with 19 bases between them. The CDR3 runs 18 residues. The CDR3: CASSQGGTGHLFSYEQYF. The CDR3 region has the DNA TGTGCCAGCAGCCAAGGAGGTACAGGGCACTTATTCTCCTACGAGCAGTACTTC.

This chain links TRBV29-1 with TRBJ2-1; D not certain. This CDR3 comprises 12 residues. Germline V lookup: CDR1 SQVTM, CDR2 ANQGSEA. V lost 6 bases, J lost 5 bases, and 11 bases lay in between. The CDR3 sequence is CSVPTPNNEQFF. The DNA of the CDR3 is TGCAGCGTCCCCACACCGAACAATGAGCAGTTCTTC.

The CDR3 is CASSQGQGVYGYTF. In DNA form, the CDR3 reads TGTGCCAGCAGCCAAGGGCAGGGGGTCTATGGCTACACCTTC. The gene calls are TRBV3-1 (or the pseudogene TRBV3-2) and TRBJ1-2; the match to TRBD1 covers 7 bases. Germline CDR1 LGHDT, CDR2 YNNKEL (reference sequence). CDR3 length: 14 amino acids. Losses at the gene ends were 1 base for V and 4 bases for J; bases not matched to a gene: 3.

The chain couples TRBV30 to TRBJ1-1; 11 bases map to TRBD1. After removal of 2 bases from V and 13 bases from J, the junction contained 3 bases not matched to a gene. The germline V gene has CDR1 GTSNPN and CDR2 SVGIG (reference sequence). The CDR3 runs 11 residues. In nucleotides, the CDR3 is TGTGCCTGGAGTCCCGGGACAGGGGGTTTCTTT. Its protein product is CAWSPGTGGFF.

This clone showed up just a few times. The chain combines TRBV5-4 with TRBJ2-7; 9 bases are a match to TRBD2. The CDR3 consists of 16 residues. V gave up 0 bases and J gave up 3 bases; unmatched junction bases: 7. Germline CDR1 reads SGHNT; CDR2 reads YYREEE (reference sequence). The CDR3 DNA reads TGTGCCAGCAGCTTGGGACTAGCGGATTCCGGCTACGAGCAGTACTTC. Amino acid sequence: CASSLGLADSGYEQYF.

The genes are TRBV9 and TRBJ1-1; 7 nucleotides match TRBD1. This CDR3 has 15 amino acids. Germline values: CDR1 SGDLS, CDR2 YYNGEE. V was clipped by 4 bases and J by 2 bases; unmatched bases: 8. CDR3 in amino acids: CASSPRGQLNTEAFF. CDR3 DNA: TGTGCCAGCAGCCCCCGGGGACAGTTAAACACTGAAGCTTTCTTT.

This clone was detected only once. The rearrangement links TRBV3-1 (or the pseudogene TRBV3-2) to TRBJ2-7, with D possibly matching TRBD1 (6 bases). The germline gives CDR1 LGHDT, CDR2 YNNKEL (reference sequence). There are 16 residues in the CDR3. V dropped 0 bases and J dropped 7 bases, with 19 bases sitting between them. The CDR3 here is CASSQDLSQGLGEQYF. The CDR3 DNA reads TGTGCCAGCAGCCAAGATCTATCGCAGGGGCTGGGGGAGCAGTACTTC.

The chain couples TRBV30 to TRBJ1-5; possibly TRBD1 for D (5 bases). Between the trimmed V and J ends, which lost 1 base and 4 bases, there was a span of 8 bases. The germline V gene has CDR1 GTSNPN and CDR2 SVGIG (reference sequence). The length of the CDR3 is 13 residues. The CDR3 region has the DNA TGTGCCTGGAGTGCAGGGACTAATCAGCCCCAGCATTTT. The encoded protein is CAWSAGTNQPQHF.

CDR3 bases: TGTGCCAGCAACCCAGACAGGGGTGTCACTGAAGCTTTCTTT. Translating it yields CASNPDRGVTEAFF. J is TRBJ1-1 and V is TRBV7-9, with 8 nucleotides matching TRBD1. Germline V gene lookup returns CDR1 SEHNR and CDR2 FQNEAQ (reference sequence). The CDR3 runs 14 residues. With V trimmed by 7 bases and J by 4 bases, 8 bases remained unmatched.

The chain links TRBV19 to TRBJ2-3; TRBD2 matches 7 bases. Germline lookup yields CDR1 LNHDA and CDR2 SQIVND (reference sequence). Germline trimming cut 4 bases from V and 1 base from J; bases unmatched to any gene: 11. This CDR3 region has 17 residues. The CDR3 here is CASSKAFNSGGTDTQYF. The CDR3, as DNA: TGTGCCAGTAGTAAGGCATTCAACAGCGGGGGCACAGATACGCAGTATTTT.